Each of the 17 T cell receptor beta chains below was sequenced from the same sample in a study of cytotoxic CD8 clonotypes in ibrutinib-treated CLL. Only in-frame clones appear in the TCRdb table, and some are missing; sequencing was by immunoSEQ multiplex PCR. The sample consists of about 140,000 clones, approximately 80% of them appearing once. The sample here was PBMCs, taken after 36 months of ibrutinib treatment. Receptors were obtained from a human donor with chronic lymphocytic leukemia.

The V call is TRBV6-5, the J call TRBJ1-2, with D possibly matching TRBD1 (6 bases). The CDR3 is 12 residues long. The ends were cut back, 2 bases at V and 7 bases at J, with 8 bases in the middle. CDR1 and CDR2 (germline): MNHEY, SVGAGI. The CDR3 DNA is TGTGCCAGCAGTTACGTAGGGGGTGGCTACACCTTC. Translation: CASSYVGGGYTF.

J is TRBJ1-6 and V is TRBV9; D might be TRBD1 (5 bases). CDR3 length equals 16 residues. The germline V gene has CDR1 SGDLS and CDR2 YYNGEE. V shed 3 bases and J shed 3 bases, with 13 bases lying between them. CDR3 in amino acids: CASSETAGYYNSPLHF. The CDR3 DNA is TGTGCCAGCAGCGAGACAGCAGGTTACTATAATTCACCCCTCCACTTT.

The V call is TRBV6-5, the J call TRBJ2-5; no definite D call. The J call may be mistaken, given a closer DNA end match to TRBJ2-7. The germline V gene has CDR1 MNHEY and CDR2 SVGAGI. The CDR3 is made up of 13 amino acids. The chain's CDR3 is CASSYSILYEQYF. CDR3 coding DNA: TGTGCCAGCAGTTACTCGATACTGTACGAGCAGTACTTC.

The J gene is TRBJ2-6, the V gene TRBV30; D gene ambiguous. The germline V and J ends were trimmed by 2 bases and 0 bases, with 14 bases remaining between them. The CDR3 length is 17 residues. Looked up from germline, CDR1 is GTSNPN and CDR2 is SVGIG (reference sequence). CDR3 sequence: CAWSPTRVSSGANVLTF. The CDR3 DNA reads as TGTGCCTGGAGTCCAACAAGGGTTTCCTCTGGGGCCAACGTCCTGACTTTC.

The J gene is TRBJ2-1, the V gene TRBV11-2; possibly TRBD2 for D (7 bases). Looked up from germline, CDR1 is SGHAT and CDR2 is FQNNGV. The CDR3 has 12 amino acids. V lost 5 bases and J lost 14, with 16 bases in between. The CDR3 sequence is CASSPLGEGEFF. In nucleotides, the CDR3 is TGTGCCAGCAGCCCCCTCGGGGAGGGGGAGTTCTTC.

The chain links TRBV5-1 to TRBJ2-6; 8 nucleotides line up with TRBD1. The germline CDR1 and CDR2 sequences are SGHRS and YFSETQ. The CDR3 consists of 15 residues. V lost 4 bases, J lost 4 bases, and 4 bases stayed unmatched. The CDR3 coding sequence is TGCGCCAGCAGCACGACAGGGGCCGGGGCCAACGTCCTGACTTTC. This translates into CASSTTGAGANVLTF.

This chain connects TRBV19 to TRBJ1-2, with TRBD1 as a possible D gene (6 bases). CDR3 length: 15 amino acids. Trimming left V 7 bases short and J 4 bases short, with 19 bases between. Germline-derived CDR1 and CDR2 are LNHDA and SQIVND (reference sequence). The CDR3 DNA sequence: TGTGCCAGTACCCTGGACAGTTATAGTAGCTATGGCTACACCTTC. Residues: CASTLDSYSSYGYTF.

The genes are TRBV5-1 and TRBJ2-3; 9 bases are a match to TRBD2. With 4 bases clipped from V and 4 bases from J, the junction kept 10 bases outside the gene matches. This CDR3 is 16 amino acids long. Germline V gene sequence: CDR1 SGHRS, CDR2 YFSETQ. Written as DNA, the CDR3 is TGCGCCAGCAGCCCGACTAGCGGAAACAAACCAGATACGCAGTATTTT. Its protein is CASSPTSGNKPDTQYF. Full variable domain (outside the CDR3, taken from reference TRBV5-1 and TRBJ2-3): KAGVTQTPRYLIKTRGQQVTLSCSPISGHRSVSWYQQTPGQGLQFLFEYFSETQRNKGNFPGRFSGRQFSNSRSEMNVSTLELGDSALYLCASSPTSGNKPDTQYFGPGTRLTVL.

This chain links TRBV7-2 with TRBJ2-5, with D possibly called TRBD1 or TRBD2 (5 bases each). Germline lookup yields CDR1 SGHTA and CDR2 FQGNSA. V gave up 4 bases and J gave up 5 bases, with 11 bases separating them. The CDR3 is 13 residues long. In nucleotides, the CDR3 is TGTGCCAGCAGCTGGGGCGGCGGGGAGACCCAGTACTTC. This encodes CASSWGGGETQYF.

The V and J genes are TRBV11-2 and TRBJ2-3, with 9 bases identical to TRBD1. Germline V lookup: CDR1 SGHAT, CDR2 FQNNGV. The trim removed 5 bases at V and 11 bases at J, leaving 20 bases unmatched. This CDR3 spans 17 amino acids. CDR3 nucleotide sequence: TGTGCCAGCAGCGGACCGGGACAGGGCCACCCGGGAACCGGGCAGTATTTT. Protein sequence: CASSGPGQGHPGTGQYF.

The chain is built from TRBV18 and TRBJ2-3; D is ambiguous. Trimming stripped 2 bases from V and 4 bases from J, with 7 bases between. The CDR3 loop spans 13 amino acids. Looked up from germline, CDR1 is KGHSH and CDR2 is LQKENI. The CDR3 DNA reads TGTGCCAGCTCACCAAGATCAGCAGATACGCAGTATTTT. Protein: CASSPRSADTQYF.

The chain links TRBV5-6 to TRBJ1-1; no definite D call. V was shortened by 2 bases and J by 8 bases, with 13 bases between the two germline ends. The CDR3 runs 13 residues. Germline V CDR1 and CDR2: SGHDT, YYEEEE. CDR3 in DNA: TGTGCCAGCAGCTTTCAAAGTTCCCCCGAAGCTTTCTTT. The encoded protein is CASSFQSSPEAFF.

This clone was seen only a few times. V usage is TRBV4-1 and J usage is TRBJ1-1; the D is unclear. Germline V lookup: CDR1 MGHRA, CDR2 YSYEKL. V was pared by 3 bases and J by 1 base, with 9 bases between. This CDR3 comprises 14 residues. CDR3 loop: CASSQTDGNTEAFF. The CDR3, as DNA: TGCGCCAGCAGCCAGACGGACGGGAACACTGAAGCTTTCTTT.

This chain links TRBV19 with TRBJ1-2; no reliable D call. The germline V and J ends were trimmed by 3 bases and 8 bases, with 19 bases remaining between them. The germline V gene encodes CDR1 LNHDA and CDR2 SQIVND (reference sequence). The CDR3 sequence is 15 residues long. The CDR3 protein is CASSITSAGSMGYTF. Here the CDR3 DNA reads TGTGCCAGTAGTATTACAAGTGCGGGCTCTATGGGCTACACCTTC.

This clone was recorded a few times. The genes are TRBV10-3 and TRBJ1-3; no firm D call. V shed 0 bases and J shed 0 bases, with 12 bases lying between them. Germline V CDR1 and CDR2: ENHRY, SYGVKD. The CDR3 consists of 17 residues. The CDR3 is CAISESEGAYSGNTIYF. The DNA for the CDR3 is TGTGCCATCAGTGAGTCCGAGGGCGCCTACTCTGGAAACACCATATATTTT.

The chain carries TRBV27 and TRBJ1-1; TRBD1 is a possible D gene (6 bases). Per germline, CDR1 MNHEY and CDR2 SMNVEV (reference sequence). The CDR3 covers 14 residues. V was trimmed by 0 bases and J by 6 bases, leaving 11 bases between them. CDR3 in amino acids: CASSLSGALPEAFF. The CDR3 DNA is TGTGCCAGCAGTTTATCGGGGGCCTTGCCTGAAGCTTTCTTT.

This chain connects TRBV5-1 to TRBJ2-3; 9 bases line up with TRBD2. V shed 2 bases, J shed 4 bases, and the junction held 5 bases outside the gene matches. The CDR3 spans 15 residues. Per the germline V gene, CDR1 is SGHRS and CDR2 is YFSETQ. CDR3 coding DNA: TGCGCCAGCAGCTTTACCAGCGGGGGGCCAGATACGCAGTATTTT. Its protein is CASSFTSGGPDTQYF.